Shown below are 23 T cell receptor beta chains from a single sample sequenced in a study of T cells after yellow fever vaccination. TCRdb re-called the 5' RACE reads through MiXCR, storing one row per CDR3 protein. Among fewer than 450,000 distinct CDR3 sequences listed, around 3.9% were seen once. Material: PBMCs, obtained 5 days after the yellow fever booster vaccination. The receptors stem from a man younger than 35 who received the YFV17D yellow fever vaccine.

The table lists this clonotype with a few counts. The V call is TRBV5-1, the J call TRBJ1-1; D remains unclear. The CDR3 length is 14 residues. Germline assignment: CDR1 SGHRS and CDR2 YFSETQ. The V and J ends lost 0 bases and 4 bases respectively, with 10 bases between them. Here the CDR3 reads CASSLDGEITEAFF. The CDR3 nucleotides are TGCGCCAGCAGCTTGGACGGGGAGATCACTGAAGCTTTCTTT.

This clonotype was counted between two and nine times. An end of the junction differs from the germline gene, which may be a read error. V is TRBV4-1 and J is TRBJ2-2; D not resolved. Germline V lookup: CDR1 MGHRA, CDR2 YSYEKL. The CDR3 runs to 18 residues. The CDR3 sequence: CASSQGPPWPSPPGELFF. The CDR3 DNA reads TGCGCCAGCAGTCAAGGCCCCCCCTGGCCCAGTCCGCCCGGGGAGCTGTTTTTT.

This clonotype has more than one count but fewer than ten. CDR3 in amino acids: CASSAGPTGADTQYF. The CDR3 nucleotides read TGTGCCAGTAGTGCCGGACCCACCGGGGCAGATACGCAGTATTTT. This chain joins TRBV19 and TRBJ2-3, with D tentatively TRBD2 (5 bases). The V end lost 5 bases, the J end lost 4 bases, and 16 bases lay between the germline ends. Germline V gene data show CDR1 as LNHDA and CDR2 as SQIVND (reference sequence). The CDR3 is 15 amino acids.

This clonotype was seen more than once but under ten times. The gene calls are TRBV3-1 and TRBJ2-2; 7 nucleotides agree with TRBD1. The J segment lost 4 bases and the V segment lost 1 base, leaving 3 bases of the junction unmatched. The length of the CDR3 is 15 residues. CDR1 is LGHDT, CDR2 YNNKEL, per germline (reference sequence). The CDR3 sequence is CASSQGTGATGELFF. The CDR3 nucleotides are TGTGCCAGCAGCCAAGGAACAGGGGCCACCGGGGAGCTGTTTTTT.

CDR3 sequence reads: CASSQVNSPGETQYF. The DNA for the CDR3 is TGCGCCAGCAGCCAAGTCAACTCCCCCGGGGAGACCCAGTACTTC. J is TRBJ2-5 and V is TRBV4-3; D is unclear. The V end lost 1 base, the J end lost 5 bases, and 14 bases lay between the germline ends. This CDR3 has 15 amino acids. The V gene's germline CDR1 is LGHNA and CDR2 YSLEER.

The chain carries TRBV7-2 and TRBJ2-2; 9 nucleotides align to TRBD1. Trimming removed 5 bases from V and 6 bases from J; junction bases left unmatched: 13. The CDR3 is 17 amino acids. CDR1 and CDR2 (germline): SGHTA, FQGNSA. CDR3 nucleotides: TGTGCCAGCAGCAGGGTTCCAGGACAGGGGATCGCCGGGGAGCTGTTTTTT. Translated: CASSRVPGQGIAGELFF.

This clonotype was seen a few times. The chain employs TRBV27 and TRBJ1-2; no clear D gene. In germline, CDR1 is MNHEY, CDR2 SMNVEV (reference sequence). The CDR3 is 13 amino acids. Trimming took off 6 bases at V and 5 bases at J, with 13 bases between the two ends. In nucleotides, the CDR3 is TGTGCCAGCAGGACACTGGGGTCATATGGCTACACCTTC. Protein sequence: CASRTLGSYGYTF.

This chain's CDR3 is CATSVHSGRGKVRTDTQYF. The CDR3 DNA sequence: TGTGCCACCAGTGTCCATTCCGGTCGCGGTAAGGTGAGAACAGATACGCAGTATTTT. The V call is TRBV24-1, the J call TRBJ2-3; no reliable D call. V lost 5 bases, J lost 3 bases, and 26 bases lay in between. Looked up from germline, CDR1 is KGHDR and CDR2 is SFDVKD. This CDR3 has 19 amino acids.

This clonotype came up many times. The genes are TRBV5-1 and TRBJ2-5; possibly TRBD1 for D (5 bases). Trimming left V 0 bases short and J 5 bases short, with 17 bases between. CDR3 size: 16 residues. CDR1 and CDR2 (germline): SGHRS, YFSETQ. Here the CDR3 reads CASSLAPDRSWETQYF. CDR3 bases: TGCGCCAGCAGCTTGGCTCCTGACAGATCTTGGGAGACCCAGTACTTC.

This clonotype was observed a few times. The chain joins TRBV28 to TRBJ1-5, with a tentative D call TRBD1 (5 bases). Between the trimmed V and J ends, which lost 9 bases and 0 bases, there was a span of 15 bases. The CDR3 contains 15 residues. Looked up from germline, CDR1 is MDHEN and CDR2 is SYDVKM. The CDR3 DNA follows: TGTGCCAGTCGAGACTGGGACGTTAGCAATCAGCCCCAGCATTTT. Encoded protein: CASRDWDVSNQPQHF.

This clonotype has at least ten counts. The chain joins TRBV7-2 to TRBJ2-5; TRBD2 aligns across 9 bases. The V gene end was trimmed by 8 bases and the J gene end by 6 bases; junction bases not matched to a gene: 10. The length of the CDR3 is 14 residues. Germline-derived CDR1 and CDR2 are SGHTA and FQGNSA. CDR3 DNA: TGTGCCAGCGGTGGGCTAGCGGGGTCAAAGACCCAGTACTTC. Amino acids: CASGGLAGSKTQYF.

The rearrangement links TRBV10-3 to TRBJ1-6; D possibly corresponds to TRBD1 (6 bases). This CDR3 contains 15 residues. V lost 6 bases to trimming and J lost 8 bases, with 17 bases between them. From germline, CDR1 is ENHRY and CDR2 SYGVKD. The DNA of the CDR3 is TGTGCCATCAGCTCCCAAGACGGGACATATTCACCCCTCCACTTT. Translated: CAISSQDGTYSPLHF.

This clonotype appeared many times. The chain carries TRBV2 and TRBJ2-7; D not certain. Trimming pared 0 bases from V and 6 bases from J, leaving 12 bases between. Germline CDR1 reads SNHLY; CDR2 reads FYNNEI. This CDR3 spans 14 amino acids. DNA of the CDR3: TGTGCCAGCAGTGAAGCGCTTCGTTTGGCCGAGCAGTACTTC. It specifies CASSEALRLAEQYF.

This clonotype was recorded at least ten times. The chain joins TRBV28 to TRBJ1-1; no clear D gene. CDR3 length: 12 amino acids. V was cut by 2 bases and J by 5 bases, with 6 bases left in between. Looked up from germline, CDR1 is MDHEN and CDR2 is SYDVKM. The CDR3: CASSLMGTEAFF. As DNA, the CDR3 is TGTGCCAGCAGTTTAATGGGTACTGAAGCTTTCTTT.

This clonotype was counted a few times. CDR3 in DNA: TGTGCCAGCAGCCTCGACAGGGAAGGAGGTCAGCCCCAGCATTTT. This codes for CASSLDREGGQPQHF. This sequence joins TRBV7-2 and TRBJ1-5; TRBD1 agrees at 7 bases. The J segment lost 6 bases and the V segment lost 5 bases, leaving 10 bases of the junction unmatched. This CDR3 comprises 15 residues. Germline V gene data show CDR1 as SGHTA and CDR2 as FQGNSA.

This clonotype was seen a few times. This chain links TRBV12-3 or TRBV12-4 with TRBJ1-2; possibly TRBD1 for D (5 bases). V was cut by 8 bases and J by 4 bases, with 11 bases left in between. The CDR3 has 12 residues. The DNA for the CDR3 is TGTGCCAGCGGGGGACGGACCTATGGCTACACCTTC. Translation gives CASGGRTYGYTF.

The chain has TRBV11-2 and TRBJ1-2; TRBD1 agrees at 7 bases. Germline V gene data show CDR1 as SGHAT and CDR2 as FQNNGV. CDR3 length: 14 amino acids. Germline trimming cut 5 bases from V and 8 bases from J; bases unmatched to any gene: 11. The CDR3 here is CASSLGQVRGGYTF. CDR3 coding DNA: TGTGCCAGCAGCCTCGGACAGGTTCGAGGAGGCTACACCTTC.

This clonotype was found a few times. The J gene is TRBJ2-3, the V gene TRBV7-2, with TRBD2 matching 8 bases. The CDR3 loop spans 15 amino acids. V was clipped by 3 bases and J by 5 bases; unmatched bases: 7. Germline loops: CDR1 SGHTA, CDR2 FQGNSA. The CDR3 DNA sequence: TGTGCCAGCAGCTTCTCGCGGGGGGTGGGAGATACGCAGTATTTT. This translates into CASSFSRGVGDTQYF.

The genes are TRBV9 and TRBJ2-2, with TRBD2 as a possible D gene (6 bases). Germline CDR1 SGDLS, CDR2 YYNGEE. The V end was cut by 2 bases, the J end by 9 bases, with 11 bases between. CDR3 length: 13 residues. In DNA form, the CDR3 reads TGTGCCAGCAGCGTTGATGGGGGGAGGGAGCTGTTTTTT. As protein: CASSVDGGRELFF. The entire variable domain, with the rest obtained from reference TRBV9 and TRBJ2-2, is as follows: DSGVTQTPKHLITATGQRVTLRCSPRSGDLSVYWYQQSLDQGLQFLIQYYNGEERAKGNILERFSAQQFPDLHSELNLSSLELGDSALYFCASSVDGGRELFFGEGSRLTVL.

This clonotype was seen repeatedly, ten times or more. This chain uses TRBV4-3 with TRBJ2-3, with 7 bases fitting TRBD2. This CDR3 is built from 15 residues. V gave up 5 bases and J gave up 5 bases; unmatched junction bases: 10. The germline gives CDR1 LGHNA, CDR2 YSLEER. CDR3 region: CASSSLAGVLDTQYF. DNA for the CDR3: TGCGCCAGCAGCTCCCTGGCGGGGGTCTTAGATACGCAGTATTTT.

This chain uses TRBV2 with TRBJ2-5; D not certain. Trimming removed 7 bases from V and 2 bases from J, with 11 bases in between. CDR3 length: 13 amino acids. Germline V CDR1 and CDR2: SNHLY, FYNNEI. The CDR3 DNA reads as TGTGCCAGCACTAAGGGTCAACAAGAGACCCAGTACTTC. Translation: CASTKGQQETQYF.

The chain uses TRBV5-5 and TRBJ1-1; 11 positions match TRBD1. Germline V gene sequence: CDR1 SGHKS, CDR2 YYEKEE (reference sequence). V shed 4 bases, J shed 4 bases, and the junction held 9 bases outside the gene matches. The CDR3 has 16 residues. The CDR3 here is CASSLGQGALITEAFF. The CDR3 DNA reads as TGTGCCAGCAGCCTTGGACAGGGGGCGCTTATCACTGAAGCTTTCTTT.

This clonotype was observed a handful of times. This chain links TRBV27 with TRBJ2-7; TRBD2 matches at 7 bases. Germline V gene sequence: CDR1 MNHEY, CDR2 SMNVEV (reference sequence). V lost 3 bases to trimming and J lost 3 bases; unmatched junction nucleotides: 8. CDR3 length equals 15 residues. CDR3 DNA sequence: TGTGCCAGCAGTTTCTCCTGGGCGGGGGTCTACGAGCAGTACTTC. The encoded protein is CASSFSWAGVYEQYF.